The rows below give T cell receptor beta chains drawn from one sample of a study of blood T cell repertoires in COVID-19. This table comes from immunoSEQ multiplex PCR, and its TCRdb copy is limited to in-frame clones, with some not included. The table shows about 75,000 clones, with roughly 87% occurring only once. The sequenced sample consisted of peripheral blood. These TCRs come from a woman in her forties or fifties with acute or convalescent COVID-19. Each CDR3 is given with its conserved first and last residue. A D gene is named only where the DNA matches it firmly. Where a row states a size, it is once, few, many or the class of an expanded clone; other rows omit it.

V: TRBV15; D: -; size: -; J: TRBJ2-3; DNA: TGTGCCACCAGCAGAGATACGTATCCCACTAGCACAGATACGCAGTATTTT; CDR3: CATSRDTYPTSTDTQYF
V: TRBV6-5; D: -; size: -; J: TRBJ1-2; DNA: TGTGCCAGCAGGGGGGCGGCTAACTATGGCTACACCTTC; CDR3: CASRGAANYGYTF
V: TRBV7-8; D: TRBD2; size: -; J: TRBJ2-4; DNA: TGTGCCAGCAGCTCTGGGGTGGGAGGGCCCCCCAAAAACATTCAGTACTTC; CDR3: CASSSGVGGPPKNIQYF
V: TRBV5-6; D: -; size: -; J: TRBJ1-6; DNA: TGTGCCAGCAGCTTGGTGGATAGGGGTTCACCCCTCCACTTT; CDR3: CASSLVDRGSPLHF
V: TRBV7-3; D: TRBD2; size: -; J: TRBJ2-1; DNA: TGTGCCAGCAGCTCCTCAGCGGGGGGGCTCTATGAGCAGTTCTTC; CDR3: CASSSSAGGLYEQFF
V: TRBV15; D: -; size: -; J: TRBJ1-3; DNA: TGTGCCACCAGCAGAGCCGAACCGGGAAACTCTGGAAACACCATATATTTT; CDR3: CATSRAEPGNSGNTIYF
V: TRBV13; D: -; size: -; J: TRBJ2-6; DNA: TGTGCCAGCAGTAAGTGGGGAGAAGGGGCCAACGTCCTGACTTTC; CDR3: CASSKWGEGANVLTF
V: TRBV19; D: TRBD1; size: -; J: TRBJ2-2; DNA: TGTGCCAGTTCGGGACAGGGAAGAATAACAACCGGGGAGCTGTTTTTT; CDR3: CASSGQGRITTGELFF
V: TRBV27; D: -; size: -; J: TRBJ1-1; DNA: TGTGCCAGCAGTTTAGGTGGGGCCGTGGCTGAAGCTTTCTTT; CDR3: CASSLGGAVAEAFF
V: TRBV12-3/TRBV12-4; D: -; size: -; J: TRBJ1-1; DNA: TGTGCCAGCACTACCTTGAGGGGGATGCAAGCTTTCTTT; CDR3: CASTTLRGMQAFF
V: TRBV5-4; D: -; size: few; J: TRBJ1-3; DNA: TGTGCCAGCAGTCAAAGTCGGGGGGCTGGAAACACCATATATTTT; CDR3: CASSQSRGAGNTIYF
V: TRBV5-5; D: -; size: -; J: TRBJ1-3; DNA: TGTGCCAGCAACTTGGGGAGCGGAAACACCATATATTTT; CDR3: CASNLGSGNTIYF
V: TRBV5-1; D: TRBD1; size: -; J: TRBJ1-3; DNA: TGCGCCAGCAGCCTTTTTTCTCAACAGGGGGCTGGAAACACCATATATTTT; CDR3: CASSLFSQQGAGNTIYF
V: TRBV14; D: -; size: -; J: TRBJ1-1; DNA: TGTGCCAGCAGCCAAGCATTGATCGGGGAAGCTTTCTTT; CDR3: CASSQALIGEAFF
V: TRBV7-9; D: TRBD1; size: -; J: TRBJ1-5; DNA: TGTGCCAGCAGCCAGGGACAGCCGAATCAGCCCCAGCATTTT; CDR3: CASSQGQPNQPQHF
V: TRBV4-2; D: TRBD1; size: once; J: TRBJ1-4; DNA: TGTGCCAGCAGCCAGGAGACAGGGGCTGGTGAAAAACTGTTTTTT; CDR3: CASSQETGAGEKLFF
V: TRBV2; D: -; size: -; J: TRBJ1-2; DNA: TGTGCCAGCAGACGGGGAATTTTCTATGGCTACACCTTC; CDR3: CASRRGIFYGYTF
V: TRBV12-3/TRBV12-4; D: TRBD1; size: -; J: TRBJ2-4; DNA: TGTGCCAGCAGTTGGGGACAGGGAAACATTCAGTACTTC; CDR3: CASSWGQGNIQYF
V: TRBV19; D: TRBD2; size: -; J: TRBJ2-1; DNA: TGTGCCAGTAGTAGCGGGGGGCCCAACAATGAGCAGTTCTTC; CDR3: CASSSGGPNNEQFF
V: TRBV19; D: TRBD1; size: -; J: TRBJ1-4; DNA: TGTGCCAGTAGTATGGGGGACAGGGCCCGTGGGGAACTGTTTTTT; CDR3: CASSMGDRARGELFF
V: TRBV5-1; D: -; size: -; J: TRBJ2-3; DNA: TGCGCCAGCAGCTTGCCCAAGACAGCTAGCACAGATACGCAGTATTTT; CDR3: CASSLPKTASTDTQYF
V: TRBV6-5; D: -; size: -; J: TRBJ1-3; DNA: TGTGCCAGCACCCAAGCGGGGATTGGAAACACCATATATTTT; CDR3: CASTQAGIGNTIYF
V: TRBV7-2; D: -; size: once; J: TRBJ2-1; DNA: TGTGCCAGCAGCTTAGCGCTTCAGAACTACAATGAGCAGTTCTTC; CDR3: CASSLALQNYNEQFF
V: TRBV2; D: -; size: -; J: TRBJ1-2; DNA: TGTGCAACCCAGGGAGAGACAGGATCGTATGGCTACACCTTC; CDR3: CATQGETGSYGYTF
V: TRBV5-4; D: TRBD1; size: -; J: TRBJ2-4; DNA: TGTGCCAGCAGAGGGACAGGGGAAAACATTCAGTACTTC; CDR3: CASRGTGENIQYF
V: TRBV7-9; D: TRBD1; size: large; J: TRBJ2-5; DNA: TGTGCCAGCAGCGCTTTATCTTCGGACAGGGGGGAAGAGACCCAGTACTTC; CDR3: CASSALSSDRGEETQYF
V: TRBV28; D: TRBD2; size: -; J: TRBJ2-7; DNA: TGTGCCAGCAGCCTCGGGACTAGCGGCTACGAGCAGTACTTC; CDR3: CASSLGTSGYEQYF
V: TRBV6-5; D: TRBD2; size: -; J: TRBJ2-7; DNA: TGTGCCAGCAGACCACTAGCGGGGGTAACCTACGAGCAGTACTTC; CDR3: CASRPLAGVTYEQYF
V: TRBV30; D: -; size: -; J: TRBJ1-5; DNA: TGTGCCTGGAGTGCAGGGTTCGATCAGCCCCAGCATTTT; CDR3: CAWSAGFDQPQHF
V: TRBV4-1; D: TRBD1; size: -; J: TRBJ1-5; DNA: TGCGCCAGCAGCCAAGAACAGGGGGATCCCCAGCATTTT; CDR3: CASSQEQGDPQHF
V: TRBV6-6; D: -; size: -; J: TRBJ2-7; DNA: TGTGCCAGCAGTTCCACGGGACACTCAGAACTGGGAGAGCAGTACTTC; CDR3: CASSSTGHSELGEQYF
V: TRBV7-9; D: -; size: -; J: TRBJ1-2; DNA: TGTGCCAGCAGCCCACAGGGAACAAACTATGGCTACACCTTC; CDR3: CASSPQGTNYGYTF
V: TRBV18; D: -; size: -; J: TRBJ1-1; DNA: TGTGCCAGCTCACCAAACGGTAACACTGAAGCTTTCTTT; CDR3: CASSPNGNTEAFF
V: TRBV18; D: TRBD2; size: -; J: TRBJ2-2; DNA: TGTGCCAGCTCACCTCGGACTAGCGGGAACACCGGGGAGCTGTTTTTT; CDR3: CASSPRTSGNTGELFF
V: TRBV4-3; D: TRBD1; size: -; J: TRBJ2-1; DNA: TGCGCCAGCAGCCGAGTAGCGACAGGGGCGAATGAGCAGTTCTTC; CDR3: CASSRVATGANEQFF
V: TRBV2; D: TRBD1; size: -; J: TRBJ2-5; DNA: TGTGCCAGCGTGCGCCGGGACAGCCAAGAGACCCAGTACTTC; CDR3: CASVRRDSQETQYF
V: TRBV6-1; D: -; size: once; J: TRBJ1-2; DNA: TGTGCCAGCAGTGACCGGGGAAAGCCCGCCTATGGCTACACCTTC; CDR3: CASSDRGKPAYGYTF
V: TRBV2; D: -; size: -; J: TRBJ2-4; DNA: TGTGCCAGCAGGATCAGGGTCTCGAAAGCCAAAAACATTCAGTACTTC; CDR3: CASRIRVSKAKNIQYF
V: TRBV5-6; D: -; size: -; J: TRBJ1-3; DNA: TGTGCCAGCAGCCCCGGGACAGGAAACACCATATATTTT; CDR3: CASSPGTGNTIYF
V: TRBV6-5; D: TRBD1; size: -; J: TRBJ1-5; DNA: TGTGCCAGCAGCTCAGGGGGTACTTTTCAGCCCCAGCATTTT; CDR3: CASSSGGTFQPQHF
V: TRBV5-1; D: -; size: -; J: TRBJ1-2; DNA: TGCGCCAGCAGCTTGAATCAGGGGCCTTACACCTTC; CDR3: CASSLNQGPYTF
V: TRBV6-1; D: TRBD2; size: -; J: TRBJ2-5; DNA: TGTGCCAGCAGTGAAGATGTCGGGGGGGCAGGGGAGACCCAGTACTTC; CDR3: CASSEDVGGAGETQYF
V: TRBV7-3; D: -; size: few; J: TRBJ2-3; DNA: TGTGCCAGCAGCTACGAGGGGGAAGATACGCAGTATTTT; CDR3: CASSYEGEDTQYF
V: TRBV5-1; D: TRBD1; size: -; J: TRBJ1-2; DNA: TGCGCCAGCAGCCCCGGACAGGGAACTTACTATGGCTACACCTTC; CDR3: CASSPGQGTYYGYTF
V: TRBV7-2; D: -; size: -; J: TRBJ1-2; DNA: TGTGCCAGCAGCCCCAGGGAAGCTAACTATGGCTACACCTTC; CDR3: CASSPREANYGYTF
V: TRBV4-1; D: -; size: once; J: TRBJ1-2; DNA: TGCGCCAGCAGCCAAGAATGGGGGAGGAACTATGGCTACACCTTC; CDR3: CASSQEWGRNYGYTF
V: TRBV28; D: TRBD1; size: -; J: TRBJ1-2; DNA: TGTGCCAGCAGTTTATCAGGGGGCTATGGCTACACCTTC; CDR3: CASSLSGGYGYTF
V: TRBV28; D: -; size: -; J: TRBJ2-7; DNA: TGTGCCAGCAGTCTAGGATATAGCTACGAGCAGTACTTC; CDR3: CASSLGYSYEQYF
V: TRBV5-6; D: -; size: -; J: TRBJ1-2; DNA: TGTGCCAGCACCTCACAGGGCGGCTACACCTTC; CDR3: CASTSQGGYTF
V: TRBV9; D: -; size: -; J: TRBJ1-1; DNA: TGTGCCAGCAGCGTAGTGGGAGGTTTGAACACTGAAGCTTTCTTT; CDR3: CASSVVGGLNTEAFF
V: TRBV4-2; D: -; size: -; J: TRBJ2-1; DNA: TGTGCCAGCAGCCAAGATATAAGTAGCTCCTACAATGAGCAGTTCTTC; CDR3: CASSQDISSSYNEQFF
V: TRBV7-2; D: TRBD1; size: -; J: TRBJ2-7; DNA: TGTGCCAGCAGCCCAGGGGACAGGGCGGGCTACGAGCAGTACTTC; CDR3: CASSPGDRAGYEQYF